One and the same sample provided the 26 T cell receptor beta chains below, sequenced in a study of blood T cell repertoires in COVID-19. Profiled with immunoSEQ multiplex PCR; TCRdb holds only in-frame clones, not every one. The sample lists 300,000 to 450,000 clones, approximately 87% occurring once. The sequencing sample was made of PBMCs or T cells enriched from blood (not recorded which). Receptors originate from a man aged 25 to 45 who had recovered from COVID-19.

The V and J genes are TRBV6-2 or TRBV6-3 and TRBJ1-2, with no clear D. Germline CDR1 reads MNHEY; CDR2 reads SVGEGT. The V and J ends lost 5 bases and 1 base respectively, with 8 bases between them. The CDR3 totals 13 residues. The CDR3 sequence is CASSNNNNYGYTF. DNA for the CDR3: TGTGCCAGCAGTAACAACAATAACTATGGCTACACCTTC.

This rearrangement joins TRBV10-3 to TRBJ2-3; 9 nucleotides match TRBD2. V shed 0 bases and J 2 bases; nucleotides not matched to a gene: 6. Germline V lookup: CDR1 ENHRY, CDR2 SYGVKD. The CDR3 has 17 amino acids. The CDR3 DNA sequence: TGTGCCATCAGTGAGTCTCGTCAGCGGGGGGTCACAGATACGCAGTATTTT. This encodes CAISESRQRGVTDTQYF.

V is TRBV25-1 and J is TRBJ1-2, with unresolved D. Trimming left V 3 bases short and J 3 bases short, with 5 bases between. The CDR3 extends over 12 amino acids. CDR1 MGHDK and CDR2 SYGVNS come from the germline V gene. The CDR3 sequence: CASSDVDYGYTF. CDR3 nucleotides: TGTGCCAGCAGTGATGTCGACTATGGCTACACCTTC.

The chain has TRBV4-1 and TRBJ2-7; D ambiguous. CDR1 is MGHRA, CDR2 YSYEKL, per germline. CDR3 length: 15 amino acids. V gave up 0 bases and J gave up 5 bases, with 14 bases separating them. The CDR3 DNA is TGCGCCAGCAGCCAAGATCCGTACAGTCCGCACGAGCAGTACTTC. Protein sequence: CASSQDPYSPHEQYF.

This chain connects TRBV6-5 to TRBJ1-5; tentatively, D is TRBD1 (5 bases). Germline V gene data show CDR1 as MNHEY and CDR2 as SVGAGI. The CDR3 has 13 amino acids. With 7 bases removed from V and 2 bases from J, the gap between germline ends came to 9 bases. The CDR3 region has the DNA TGTGCCAGCACGCGGGGCGGCAATCAGCCCCAGCATTTT. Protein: CASTRGGNQPQHF.

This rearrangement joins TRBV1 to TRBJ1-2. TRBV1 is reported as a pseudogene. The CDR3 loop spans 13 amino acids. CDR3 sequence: CTSSRSTGYGYTF. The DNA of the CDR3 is TGCACCAGCAGCCGATCAACGGGGTACGGCTACACCTTC.

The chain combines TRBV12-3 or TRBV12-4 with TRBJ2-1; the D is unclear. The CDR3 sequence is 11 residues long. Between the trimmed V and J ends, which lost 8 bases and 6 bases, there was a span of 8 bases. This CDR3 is CASGSGNEQFF. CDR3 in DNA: TGTGCCAGCGGCTCGGGCAATGAGCAGTTCTTC.

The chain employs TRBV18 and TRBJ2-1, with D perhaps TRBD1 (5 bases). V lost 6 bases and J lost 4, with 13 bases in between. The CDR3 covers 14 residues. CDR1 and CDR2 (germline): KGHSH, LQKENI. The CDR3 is CASSEQDLYNEQFF. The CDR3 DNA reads TGTGCCAGCTCGGAACAGGACCTATACAATGAGCAGTTCTTC.

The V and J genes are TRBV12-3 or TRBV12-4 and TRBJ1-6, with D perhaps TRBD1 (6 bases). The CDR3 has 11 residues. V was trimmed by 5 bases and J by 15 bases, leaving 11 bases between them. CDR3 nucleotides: TGTGCCAGCAGTACTACAGGGCTCCTCCACTTT. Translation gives CASSTTGLLHF.

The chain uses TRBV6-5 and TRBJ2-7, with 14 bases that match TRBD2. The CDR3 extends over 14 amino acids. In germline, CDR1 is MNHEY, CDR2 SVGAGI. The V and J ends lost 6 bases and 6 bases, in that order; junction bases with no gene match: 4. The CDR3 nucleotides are TGTGCCAGCAGCCGCGGGACTAGCGGGGGCGAGCAGTACTTC. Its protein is CASSRGTSGGEQYF.

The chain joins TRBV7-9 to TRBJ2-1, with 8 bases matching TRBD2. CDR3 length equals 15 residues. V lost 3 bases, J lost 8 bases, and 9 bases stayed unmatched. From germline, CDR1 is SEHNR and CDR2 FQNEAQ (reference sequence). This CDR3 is CASSLGLAGLDEQFF. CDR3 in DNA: TGTGCCAGCAGCTTGGGGCTAGCGGGTCTCGATGAGCAGTTCTTC.

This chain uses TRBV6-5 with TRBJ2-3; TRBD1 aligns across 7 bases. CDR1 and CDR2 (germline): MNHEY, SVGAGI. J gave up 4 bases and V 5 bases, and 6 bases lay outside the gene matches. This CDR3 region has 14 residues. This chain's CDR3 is CASSTMTGPDTQYF. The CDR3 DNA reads TGTGCCAGCAGTACTATGACAGGGCCAGATACGCAGTATTTT.

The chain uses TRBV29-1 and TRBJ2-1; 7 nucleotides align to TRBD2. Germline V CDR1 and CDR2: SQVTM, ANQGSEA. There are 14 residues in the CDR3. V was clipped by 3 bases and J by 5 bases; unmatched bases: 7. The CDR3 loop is CSVEGGVRDNEQFF. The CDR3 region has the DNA TGCAGCGTTGAGGGGGGGGTGCGGGACAATGAGCAGTTCTTC.

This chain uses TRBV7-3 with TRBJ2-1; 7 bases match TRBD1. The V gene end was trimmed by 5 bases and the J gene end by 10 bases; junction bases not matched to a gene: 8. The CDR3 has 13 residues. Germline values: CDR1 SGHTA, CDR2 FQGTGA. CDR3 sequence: CASSPQTGNEQFF. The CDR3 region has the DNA TGTGCCAGCAGCCCTCAGACAGGGAACGAGCAGTTCTTC.

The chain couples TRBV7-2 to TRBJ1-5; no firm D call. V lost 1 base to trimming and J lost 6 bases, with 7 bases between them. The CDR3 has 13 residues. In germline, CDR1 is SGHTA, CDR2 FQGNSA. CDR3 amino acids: CASSLVTGQPQHF. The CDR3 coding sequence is TGTGCCAGCAGCTTAGTGACTGGTCAGCCCCAGCATTTT.

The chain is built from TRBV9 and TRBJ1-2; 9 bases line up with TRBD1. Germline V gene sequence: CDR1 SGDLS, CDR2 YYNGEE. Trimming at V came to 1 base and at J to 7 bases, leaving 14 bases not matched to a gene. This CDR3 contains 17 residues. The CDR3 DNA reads TGTGCCAGCAGCGTATACCGGGACAGGGACCTTTCTAGTGGCTACACCTTC. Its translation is CASSVYRDRDLSSGYTF.

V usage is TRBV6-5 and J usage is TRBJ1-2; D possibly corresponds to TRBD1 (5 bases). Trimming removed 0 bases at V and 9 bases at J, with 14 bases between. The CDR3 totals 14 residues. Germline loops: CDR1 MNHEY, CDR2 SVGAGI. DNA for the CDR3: TGTGCCAGCAGTTACTCGGGAGGGGCTAAGAGCTACACCTTC. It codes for CASSYSGGAKSYTF.

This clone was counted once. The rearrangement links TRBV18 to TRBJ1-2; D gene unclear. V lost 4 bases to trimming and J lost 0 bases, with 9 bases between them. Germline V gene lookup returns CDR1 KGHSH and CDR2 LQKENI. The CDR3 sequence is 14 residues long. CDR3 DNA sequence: TGTGCCAGCTCACAAGATAACTCTAACTATGGCTACACCTTC. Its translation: CASSQDNSNYGYTF.

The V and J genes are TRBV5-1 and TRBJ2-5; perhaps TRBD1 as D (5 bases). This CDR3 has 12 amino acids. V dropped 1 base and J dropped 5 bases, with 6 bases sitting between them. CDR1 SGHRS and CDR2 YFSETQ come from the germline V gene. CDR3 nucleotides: TGCGCCAGCAGCTTGAAGGGGGAGACCCAGTACTTC. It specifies CASSLKGETQYF.

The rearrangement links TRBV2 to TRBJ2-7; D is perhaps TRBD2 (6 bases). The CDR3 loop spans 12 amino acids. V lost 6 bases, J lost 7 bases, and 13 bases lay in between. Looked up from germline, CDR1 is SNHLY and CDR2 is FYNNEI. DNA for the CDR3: TGTGCCAGCAGGACGAGGAGGGATGAGCAGTACTTC. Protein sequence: CASRTRRDEQYF.

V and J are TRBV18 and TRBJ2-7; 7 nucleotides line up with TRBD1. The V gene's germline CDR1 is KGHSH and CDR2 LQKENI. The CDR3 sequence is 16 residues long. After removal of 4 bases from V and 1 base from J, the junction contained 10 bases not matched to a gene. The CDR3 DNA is TGTGCCAGCTCACTCTCCGGGACAGAGATATCCTACGAGCAGTACTTC. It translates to CASSLSGTEISYEQYF.

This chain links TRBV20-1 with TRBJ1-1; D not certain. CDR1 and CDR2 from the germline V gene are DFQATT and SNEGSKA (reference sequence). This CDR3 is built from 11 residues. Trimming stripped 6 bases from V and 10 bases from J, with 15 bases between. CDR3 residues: CSAQTAERAFF. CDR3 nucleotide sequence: TGCAGTGCCCAAACAGCCGAACGAGCTTTCTTT.

The CDR3 DNA is TGTGCCTGGAATCCGACACTCGGGGTAGCTTTCTTT. Protein sequence: CAWNPTLGVAFF. The chain joins TRBV30 to TRBJ1-1; no clear D. This CDR3 spans 12 amino acids. Trimming stripped 4 bases from V and 10 bases from J, with 16 bases between. Germline CDR1 and CDR2: GTSNPN and SVGIG (reference sequence).

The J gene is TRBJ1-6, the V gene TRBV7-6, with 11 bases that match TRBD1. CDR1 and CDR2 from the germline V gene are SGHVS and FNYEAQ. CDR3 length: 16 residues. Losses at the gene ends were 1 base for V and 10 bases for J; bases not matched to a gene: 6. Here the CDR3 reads CASSLVAGTGGSPLHF. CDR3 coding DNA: TGTGCCAGCAGCTTAGTAGCCGGGACAGGGGGATCACCCCTCCACTTT.

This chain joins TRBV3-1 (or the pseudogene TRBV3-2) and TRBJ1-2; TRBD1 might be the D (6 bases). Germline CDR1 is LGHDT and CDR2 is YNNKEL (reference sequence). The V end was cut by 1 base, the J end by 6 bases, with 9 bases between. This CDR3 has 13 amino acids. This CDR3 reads CASSQAQGNGYTF. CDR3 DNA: TGTGCCAGCAGCCAAGCACAGGGTAATGGCTACACCTTC.

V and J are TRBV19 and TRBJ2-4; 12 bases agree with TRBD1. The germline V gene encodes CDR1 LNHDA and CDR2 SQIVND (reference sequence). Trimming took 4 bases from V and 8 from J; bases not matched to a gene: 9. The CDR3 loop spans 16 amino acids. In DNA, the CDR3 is TGTGCCAGTAGTACGTTCCGGGACAGGGGGCAAGACATTCAGTACTTC. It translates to CASSTFRDRGQDIQYF.